This TCR beta chain is from a study of post-analysis software for immune sequencing data. Findings of the study overall: About five TRBV segments, including TRBV5-6, TRBV5-1 and TRBV20-1, were more frequent in patients than controls.

The CDR3 is made up of 16 amino acids. CDR1 is SEHNR, CDR2 FQNEAQ, per germline (reference sequence). The ends were cut back, 7 bases at V and 0 bases at J, with 17 bases in the middle. cDNA libraries for TCR beta contained unique molecular identifiers. MiXCR, run by TCRdb on the PCR reads, gives a single entry per CDR3 protein. In the table there are about 200,000 distinct CDR3 sequences, 29% of which are singletons. Details on this clonotype: No antigen is known for it.

This receptor was obtained from a girl aged 2-17 years with multiple sclerosis. The chain uses TRBV7-9 and TRBJ2-3, with D tentatively TRBD1 or TRBD2 (6 bases each). The source material was blood. The CDR3 region has the DNA TGTGCCAGCACCCCGGCTGAGGGGGGCAGCACAGATACGCAGTATTTT. It codes for CASTPAEGGSTDTQYF.